This T cell receptor (beta chain) was identified in a study of blood T cell repertoires in COVID-19. Across the study: COVID-19 samples, acute and convalescent, were from the United States, Italy and Spain. From T cells, B-cell-depleted T cells, or PBMCs came the material, which was cDNA or gDNA.

Method: immunoSEQ multiplex PCR; TCRdb's copy keeps in-frame clones and lacks some. The data hold about 140,000 clones, with roughly 80% observed a single time. This clone was picked up a small number of times. Germline V gene lookup returns CDR1 SGHDN and CDR2 FVKESK. The CDR3 runs to 18 residues. V gave up 1 base and J gave up 0 bases, with 16 bases separating them. The source is a man aged 50 to 59 with acute or convalescent COVID-19. The chain is built from TRBV14 and TRBJ2-1; D is unclear. Sequencing input: peripheral blood. The CDR3 loop reads CASSQGYSPWSSYNEQFF. For the CDR3, the DNA is TGTGCCAGCAGCCAAGGTTACTCACCATGGAGCTCCTACAATGAGCAGTTCTTC. Full variable domain (outside the CDR3, taken from reference TRBV14 and TRBJ2-1): EAGVTQFPSHSVIEKGQTVTLRCDPISGHDNLYWYRRVMGKEIKFLLHFVKESKQDESGMPNNRFLAERTGGTYSTLKVQPAELEDSGVYFCASSQGYSPWSSYNEQFFGPGTRLTVL.